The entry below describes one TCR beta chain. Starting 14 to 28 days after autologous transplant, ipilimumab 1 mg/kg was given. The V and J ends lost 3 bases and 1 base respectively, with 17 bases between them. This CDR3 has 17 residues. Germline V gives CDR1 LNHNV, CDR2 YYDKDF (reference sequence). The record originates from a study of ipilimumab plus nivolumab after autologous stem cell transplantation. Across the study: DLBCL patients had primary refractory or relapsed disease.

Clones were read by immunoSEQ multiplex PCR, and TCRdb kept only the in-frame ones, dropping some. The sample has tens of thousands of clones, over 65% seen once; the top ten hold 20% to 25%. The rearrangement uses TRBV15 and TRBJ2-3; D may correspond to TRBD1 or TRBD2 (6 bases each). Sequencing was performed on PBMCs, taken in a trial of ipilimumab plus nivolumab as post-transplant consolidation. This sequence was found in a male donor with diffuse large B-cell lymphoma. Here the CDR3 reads CATSRAGQAFRTDTQYF. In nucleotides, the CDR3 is TGTGCCACCAGCAGGGCGGGACAAGCCTTCCGCACAGATACGCAGTATTTT.